Sequencing of this T cell receptor beta chain was carried out in a study of cytomegalovirus exposure and HLA in healthy donors (dated by TCRdb to about 2017). Context from the whole study: An earlier analysis of some 500 of the donors reported more than 250 Gb of sequence data and some 100 million unique TCR beta sequences from about 180 million T cells. To predict cytomegalovirus infection status, the study combined high-throughput TCR immunosequencing, statistical association of individual TCRs with disease status, and machine learning. Rather than using new phenotypic data, the later analysis identified candidate immune exposures from TCR beta sequences and from how often those sequences occurred across donors. Roughly 5 DR-DQ haplotypes were handled as single units for association and clustering, since linkage in the cohort was strong. A later analysis re-examined previously published TCR beta repertoires from more than 600 donors and added high-resolution HLA genotyping to investigate patterns of TCR occurrence. About 310 gigabases of sequencing data and 80 million or so unique TCR sequences were included in an early release covering roughly 700 HLA-typed donors. The study was designed to test whether signatures of past pathogen exposure could be identified by cataloging public T cell receptors. Along with the roughly 670-subject first cohort, a separate validation cohort of around 120 different subjects was used. To decide whether each TCR beta V gene segment behaved as functional or pseudogenic, an earlier analysis of over 500 of the donors relied on high-throughput TCR beta sequencing. Every repertoire in the discovery cohort had been generated on one and the same sequencing platform. Class I and class II HLA loci were covered by the typing at four-digit resolution. The genetic ancestry cluster associated with self-reported Caucasian donors included 81% of the roughly 360 genotyped donors. Donor age, sex, ethnicity and CMV serostatus were compiled alongside the repertoire data. Among roughly 370 genotyped donors of the cohort, an average of about 240,000 unique TCR beta nucleotide sequences were sequenced per donor, around a sixth of them non-productive. The T cell repertoires of 700 or so subjects were profiled by immunosequencing and related to cytomegalovirus serostatus. In a later genetic analysis, genome-wide SNP genotypes for about 55% of the roughly 700 donors were used, and that subset was treated as a discovery cohort. The number of donors typed differed by locus, with roughly 629-640 for A, B, C, DRB1 and DQB1, more than 500 for DQA1, 600 to 610 for DPA1, and 450 to 480 for DPB1.

Overall results and qualifications from the work: In both the original and validation cohorts, the classifier was reported to diagnose cytomegalovirus status with high specificity and sensitivity. Linkage disequilibrium might explain the correlated functional status among segregating V segments, but an unknown experimental factor could not be excluded. In a later analysis, around 17,000 TCR beta sequences were associated with specific HLA alleles at a false discovery rate of 0.05. Several of the top co-occurrence clusters appeared to be linked to parvovirus B19, influenza, CMV and Epstein-Barr virus, according to a later analysis. A total of 150 to 200 TCR beta chains were listed by the study as associated with cytomegalovirus. It was suggested by the authors that the approach could potentially be generalized to other disease states and immunological phenotypes. In vitro tests confirmed that a few of the cytomegalovirus-associated TCR beta chains recognize cytomegalovirus antigens. In this cohort, only TCR beta chains were sequenced, and detectable features were limited by the absence of alpha or paired-chain data. Because counts were too low, some 16 rarely observed V segments, including chromosome 9 orphons, were excluded from the earlier analysis of a few hundred of the donors. A cluster of highly shared sequence variants was judged likely to be a technical artifact of the sequencing pipeline. A further reported finding was that TCR beta sequences accurately predicted the HLA-A and HLA-B alleles for most subjects in the first cohort. Because some donors lacked HLA typing at each locus, the association tests relied only on the typed subset. Strong co-occurrence of HLA alleles, especially DR and DQ, made assigning TCR associations to individual alleles difficult. Because the 87-base-pair reads could not distinguish some IMGT-functional V segments, including TRBV6-2 and TRBV6-3, those segments were excluded. Broadly in line with IMGT annotations, most TCR beta V segments showed up in productive rearrangements about 87% or about 30% of the time in an earlier analysis of approximately 600 of the donors. The only immune exposure information available for the cohort was CMV serostatus. According to a later analysis, most CMV-associated TCR beta chains appeared to be HLA-restricted, and the HLA associations seemed to be driven largely by CMV exposure. Across donors, most TCR sequences were observed very rarely, whereas some public TCRs were present in many individuals. According to a later genetic analysis, donors in an Asian-associated ancestry cluster had fewer N-insertions in productive TCRs than the roughly 700-donor mean. According to a later analysis, TCR association rates differed among HLA loci, with DRB1 alleles showing the most associated TCRs and HLA-C alleles showing the fewest. Sequencing depth was assumed to be roughly uniform across donors in the presence/absence analyses, though that assumption may not hold. A later analysis found that HLA-associated TCR beta chains were more clonally expanded and had lower generation probabilities than equally common non-associated chains. An association between a missense DCLRE1C variant and V-gene and J-gene trimming of TCR beta chains was found in a later genetic analysis and replicated in an independent cohort.

As regards this clone: Which antigen it targets is not known. One base away there is no much larger clone; base qualities are not given.

Library prep was done by the immunoSEQ multiplex PCR assay. A mixture of 60 forward primers for TCR Vbeta segments and 13 reverse primers for TCR Jbeta segments was used in the multiplex PCR. The CDR3 region of rearranged TCR beta genes was amplified from genomic DNA with a multiplex PCR assay. Amplified TCR beta libraries were sequenced as 87-base-pair reads on the Illumina HiSeq System. On the study's bioinformatics: Across the 670 or so repertoires, a later analysis counted 60 million to 90 million unique TCR beta chains, approximately 12 million of which were shared by at least two donors. Raw reads were error-corrected and collapsed into unique sequences with a nearest-neighbor algorithm that merged closely related sequences to remove PCR and sequencing errors. V, D and J gene segments were assigned by aligning CDR3 sequences to IMGT reference sequences. Each retained sequence needed at least a six-nucleotide match to both a V gene segment and a J gene segment. A rearrangement was called productive if the CDR3 had no stop codons and remained in frame with V and J, and every other rearrangement was called non-productive. CDR3 was defined according to IMGT convention as the region running from the second conserved V-encoded cysteine to the conserved J-encoded phenylalanine. The earlier analysis of about 590 of the donors excluded sequences that lacked an unambiguous match to a single V gene segment. An earlier analysis of around 600 of the donors classified V segments as functional when productive rearrangements were above 56.7% and as segregating when the standard deviation between donors was above 5%. A statistical classification framework was developed to diagnose cytomegalovirus status using the catalog of TCR beta chain sequences. A later analysis assigned V and J genes by comparing TCR nucleotide sequences with IMGT/GENE-DB human TR gene sequences. The TCRdist pipeline was used in a later analysis to assign CDR3 sequences and most-parsimonious VDJ recombination scenarios. In a later analysis, each TCR beta chain was defined by its CDR3 amino acid sequence together with its V-gene family, and reads without a unique V-gene family were excluded. To address suspected cross-contamination and a sequencing artifact, a later analysis removed 592 highly shared, low-generation-probability nucleotide sequences. A later analysis calculated a clonal expansion index for each public chain from normalized within-repertoire ranks of inferred template counts. In a later analysis, generation probabilities were computed with a VDJ recombination model fitted to out-of-frame rearrangements, and the resulting probabilities were checked against IGoR. Hypergeometric tests were used in a later analysis to score TCR-TCR, TCR-HLA and TCR-CMV co-occurrence, with a repertoire-size bias correction applied to the TCR pairs. False discovery rates were estimated in a later analysis by permuting HLA or CMV assignments 20 times. In a later analysis, co-occurring TCRs were grouped using DBSCAN, with TCRdist sequence similarity added in when clustering inside HLA-allele-positive subsets. Repertoires with fewer than 30,000 or more than 120,000 public chains were left out of co-occurrence clustering, as were a few repertoires with anomalous nucleotide sharing. The clones in this table, taken by TCRdb from immuneACCESS, are in-frame only. Not every clone is retained; where verified, under half of the shortfall comes from an unresolved V gene, and the cause of the rest is unknown. V, J and clone size reflect that table, while D and trimming were determined from the DNA. The sample yields about 70,000 clones; around 80% were counted once. 2.5% to 3.5% of the sample rests with the top ten.

The cohort consisted of hundreds of healthy bone marrow donors. Cohort members were all nominally healthy when sampled, although unrecorded immune exposures were likely present. The donor tested CMV seropositive, placing the donor among the roughly 300 seropositive members of the cohort. Each donor provided a peripheral blood sample, and peripheral blood mononuclear cells were used for TCR beta sequencing. The Qiagen DNeasy Blood Extraction Kit was used to extract genomic DNA from the blood cell samples. Per the germline V gene (reference sequence), MNHEY is the CDR1 and SMNVEV is the CDR2. Between the V and J ends, shortened by 6 bases and 4 bases respectively, the junction contains 15 bases. The CDR3, from cysteine to phenylalanine, totals 14 residues. Solely the CDR3 DNA is kept, with 42 bases framed from the first base.

Source material: PBMCs. The rearranged chain carries TRBV27 and TRBJ1-1, with no reliable assignment of the D segment. This TCR came from a girl aged 10 to 17 in good health and CMV-seropositive. CDR3 region: CASSSLVRGTEAFF. The nucleotide sequence reads as follows: TGTGCCAGCAGCAGCCTCGTCCGGGGCACTGAAGCTTTCTTT.